These 29 T cell receptor beta chains were all obtained from the same sample, sequenced in a study of breast tumors, draining lymph nodes, adjacent tissues. TCRdb called the multiplex PCR reads again in MiXCR, with one record for every CDR3 protein. The sample contains about 270,000 distinct CDR3 sequences, around 31% of which appear only once. Axillary draining lymph nodes of breast cancer patients supplied the node samples. Sequencing was carried out using axillary lymph node tissue. The receptors stem from a female donor with breast cancer. Some clones in this sample may be carry-over from other donors' samples.

This clonotype has only a few counts. V usage is TRBV11-2 and J usage is TRBJ2-7, with 8 bases fitting TRBD2. The V gene's germline CDR1 is SGHAT and CDR2 FQNNGV. This CDR3 region has 17 residues. V lost 5 bases to trimming and J lost 2 bases; unmatched junction nucleotides: 14. CDR3 amino acids: CASSDSPGPAGAYEQYF. DNA of the CDR3: TGTGCCAGCAGCGACTCCCCGGGACCAGCGGGAGCCTACGAGCAGTACTTC.

In this sample, this clonotype turned up once. The chain recombines TRBV7-2 with TRBJ1-1; D is unresolved. The CDR3 loop spans 15 amino acids. V shed 1 base and J shed 4 bases, with 13 bases lying between them. From germline, CDR1 is SGHTA and CDR2 FQGNSA. The CDR3 loop reads CASSLVKSILTEAFF. The CDR3 DNA sequence: TGTGCCAGCAGCTTAGTCAAATCTATCCTCACTGAAGCTTTCTTT.

This clonotype was seen at least ten times. The rearrangement links TRBV6-4 to TRBJ1-5, with TRBD1 matching over 8 bases. Unmatched junction bases numbered 7, after V lost 2 bases and J lost 1 base. CDR3 length equals 17 residues. Germline-derived CDR1 and CDR2 are MRHNA and SNTAGT. CDR3 sequence reads: CASSDLPNRGSNQPQHF. CDR3 coding DNA: TGTGCCAGCAGTGACCTTCCAAACAGGGGGAGCAATCAGCCCCAGCATTTT.

This clonotype came up many times. The V gene is TRBV12-3 or TRBV12-4, the J gene TRBJ1-4; D ambiguous. The length of the CDR3 is 13 residues. The V gene lost 7 bases and the J gene lost 2 bases, with 8 bases spanning the gap. The CDR3 spells CASTLGTNEKLFF. CDR3 coding DNA: TGTGCCAGCACCTTGGGGACTAATGAAAAACTGTTTTTT.

This clonotype came up many times. The genes are TRBV9 and TRBJ2-5, with TRBD2 identical over 7 bases. CDR1 is SGDLS, CDR2 YYNGEE, per germline. V lost 4 bases and J lost 5; bases outside the gene matches: 8. This CDR3 has 14 residues. The CDR3 spells CASSTRLACETQYF. CDR3 nucleotides: TGTGCCAGCAGCACCAGACTAGCTTGCGAGACCCAGTACTTC.

The chain employs TRBV27 and TRBJ2-7; the D gene is possibly TRBD2 (6 bases). Germline loops: CDR1 MNHEY, CDR2 SMNVEV (reference sequence). This CDR3 has 16 amino acids. The V gene lost 8 bases and the J gene lost 0 bases, with 20 bases spanning the gap. DNA for the CDR3: TGTGCCAGCCGCCCCTTAGGCGGGACCTACTCCTACGAGCAGTACTTC. As protein: CASRPLGGTYSYEQYF.

This clonotype was seen many times. The chain has TRBV20-1 and TRBJ2-3, with 8 nucleotides matching TRBD2. V lost 6 bases to trimming and J lost 3 bases; unmatched junction nucleotides: 14. Germline V CDR1 and CDR2: DFQATT, SNEGSKA (reference sequence). The CDR3 extends over 16 amino acids. CDR3 nucleotide sequence: TGCAGTGCAGACCCTCGAGGACTAGCACAGACAGATACGCAGTATTTT. Its protein product is CSADPRGLAQTDTQYF.

Note on this clonotype: Given the absence of the conserved phenylalanine or tryptophan at the CDR3 end, a read error is likely. The chain combines TRBV9 with TRBJ1-2; 7 positions match TRBD1. The V gene end was trimmed by 3 bases and the J gene end by 8 bases; junction bases not matched to a gene: 7. Germline CDR1 SGDLS, CDR2 YYNGEE. The CDR3 sequence is 13 residues long. The CDR3 DNA follows: TGTGCCAGCAGCGCCGACAGGGCGGGAGGCTACACCTCC. Translated: CASSADRAGGYTS.

Ten or more counts support this clonotype. The junction shows a germline mismatch at one end, possibly a read error. V and J are TRBV7-7 and TRBJ2-5, with 10 bases that match TRBD1. CDR3 size: 16 residues. CDR1 is SSHAT and CDR2 is FNYEAQ in the germline V gene (reference sequence). CDR3 nucleotides: TGTGCTAGCAGCTTAACCACCGGGACAGGGGAAGAGACCCAGTACTTC. The encoded protein is CASSLTTGTGEETQYF.

This clonotype was found many times. This chain joins TRBV7-9 and TRBJ2-5; TRBD2 is a possible D gene (5 bases). CDR1 is SEHNR, CDR2 FQNEAQ, per germline (reference sequence). V was trimmed by 3 bases and J by 2 bases, leaving 13 bases between them. The CDR3 runs to 15 residues. The CDR3 DNA sequence: TGTGCCAGCAGCTTTATAGCTAGCTTTCAAGAGACCCAGTACTTC. Its protein is CASSFIASFQETQYF.

Turning to this clonotype: It may be a read error: a sequence one base away is much more abundant. The rearrangement joins TRBV20-1 to TRBJ2-1; the match to TRBD1 covers 8 bases. CDR1 DFQATT and CDR2 SNEGSKA come from the germline V gene (reference sequence). There are 14 residues in the CDR3. The DNA for the CDR3 is TGCAGTGCGAGGGGACAGGCCAACTACACTGAGCAGTTCTTC. It yields the protein CSARGQANYTEQFF.

As to this clonotype: It is unclear where the CDR3 begins or ends on the DNA, so no DNA is shown, and the CDR3 is as TCRdb lists it. V usage is TRBV28 and J usage is TRBJ1-2. Germline V gene data show CDR1 as MDHEN and CDR2 as SYDVKM. 15 amino acids form the CDR3, both terminal residues included. The CDR3 loop is CASSSSDSYNYGYTF.

The chain is built from TRBV18 and TRBJ1-3; D unresolved. Trimming stripped 5 bases from V and 0 bases from J, with 14 bases between. The germline CDR1 and CDR2 sequences are KGHSH and LQKENI. This CDR3 spans 16 amino acids. The CDR3 region has the DNA TGTGCCAGCTCATCCTTGGCGCCTGACTCTGGAAACACCATATATTTT. It translates to CASSSLAPDSGNTIYF.

In this sample, this clonotype turned up a few times. This may stem from a read error, because a much larger clone lies one nucleotide away. No conserved phenylalanine or tryptophan ends this CDR3, so it is likely a read error. V is TRBV7-9 and J is TRBJ2-1; possibly TRBD2 for D (6 bases). Germline V gene lookup returns CDR1 SEHNR and CDR2 FQNEAQ (reference sequence). The CDR3 is 14 residues long. V dropped 11 bases and J dropped 6 bases, with 20 bases sitting between them. CDR3 coding DNA: TGTGCCGGACAAGCAGTGGGGGGAGGCAATGAGCAGTTCCTC. Protein sequence: CAGQAVGGGNEQFL.

This clonotype was seen at least ten times. CDR3 amino acids: CSARDALAGVDEQFF. The CDR3, as DNA: TGCAGTGCTAGAGATGCCCTAGCGGGAGTGGATGAGCAGTTCTTC. The rearrangement links TRBV20-1 to TRBJ2-1; 10 bases fit TRBD2. V lost 0 bases and J lost 8; bases outside the gene matches: 7. The CDR3 has 15 amino acids. The germline V gene has CDR1 DFQATT and CDR2 SNEGSKA (reference sequence).

This clonotype came up many times. The chain joins TRBV5-8 to TRBJ1-3, with TRBD1 matching 8 bases. With 3 bases clipped from V and 7 bases from J, the junction kept 9 bases outside the gene matches. CDR3 length equals 15 residues. Germline V gene sequence: CDR1 SGHTS, CDR2 YDEGEE. The CDR3 sequence is CASSWGTGPGNTIYF. The CDR3 nucleotides are TGTGCCAGCAGCTGGGGGACAGGCCCAGGGAACACCATATATTTT.

Remarks on this clonotype: The CDR3 does not close with the conserved phenylalanine or tryptophan, likely indicating a read error. No DNA is shown, since the ends of the CDR3 on it are uncertain; the CDR3 is the one TCRdb lists. The chain carries TRBV20-1 and TRBJ1-5; the D call TRBD1 from the table was never checked on the DNA. The CDR3 spans 8 residues, counting both ends. Germline V gives CDR1 DFQATT, CDR2 SNEGSKA (reference sequence). The CDR3 region is CSARVGTG.

This clonotype was observed at least ten times. V and J are TRBV10-3 and TRBJ2-1; tentatively, D is TRBD2 (5 bases). The CDR3 contains 13 residues. V was trimmed by 2 bases and J by 9 bases, leaving 11 bases between them. CDR1 is ENHRY and CDR2 is SYGVKD in the germline V gene. Here the CDR3 DNA reads TGTGCCATCAGTGAGGGGGAGTTCACTGAGCAGTTCTTC. It codes for CAISEGEFTEQFF.

Many counts were recorded for this clonotype. The rearrangement uses TRBV19 and TRBJ2-7; 9 bases match TRBD1. Trimming cost V 10 bases and J 4 bases; bases outside gene matches: 8. Germline CDR1 and CDR2: LNHDA and SQIVND (reference sequence). This CDR3 has 13 amino acids. CDR3 DNA: TGTGCCACCCCGGGACAGGGACGGTACGAGCAGTACTTC. Its translation is CATPGQGRYEQYF.

This clonotype was seen many times. The chain combines TRBV7-9 with TRBJ1-2, with a possible D match to TRBD1 (6 bases). There are 16 residues in the CDR3. Germline CDR1 SEHNR, CDR2 FQNEAQ (reference sequence). Trimming cost V 4 bases and J 5 bases, with 20 bases left between them. CDR3 residues: CASSYQSGQTRYGYTF. The CDR3 DNA reads as TGTGCCAGCAGCTACCAATCTGGACAGACCCGTTATGGCTACACCTTC.

Of note for this clonotype: The junction departs from the called germline gene at one end, perhaps through a read error. This chain joins TRBV5-6 and TRBJ2-4; D call uncertain. Germline CDR1 is SGHDT and CDR2 is YYEEEE. This CDR3 comprises 15 residues. The CDR3 is CTSSLGFNSKNIQYF. The CDR3 nucleotides are TGTACCAGCAGCTTGGGTTTCAATTCCAAAAACATTCAGTACTTC.

This clonotype was observed a handful of times. The V and J genes are TRBV6-6 and TRBJ2-7; 9 nucleotides match TRBD2. V lost 5 bases and J lost 4; bases outside the gene matches: 21. Germline V gene data show CDR1 as MNHNY and CDR2 as SVGAGI (reference sequence). This CDR3 region has 19 residues. The CDR3 DNA is TGTGCCAGCAGTCTCCTGACAGGAAGAGTAGCGGGAGATAGATACGAGCAGTACTTC. This sequence encodes CASSLLTGRVAGDRYEQYF.

The table lists this clonotype with many counts. The chain carries TRBV6-1 and TRBJ2-1, with D hard to call. Per germline, CDR1 MNHNS and CDR2 SASEGT. V lost 10 bases to trimming and J lost 5 bases, with 12 bases between them. The CDR3 extends over 12 amino acids. The CDR3 DNA reads as TGTGCCACCCAGACTGGCGACAATGAGCAGTTCTTC. Its protein is CATQTGDNEQFF.

This clonotype was detected a few times. The chain employs TRBV27 and TRBJ2-6; TRBD1 matches 8 bases. Unmatched junction bases numbered 10, after V lost 3 bases and J lost 0 bases. CDR1 and CDR2 (germline): MNHEY, SMNVEV (reference sequence). The CDR3 covers 19 residues. The CDR3 region has the DNA TGTGCCAGCAGTTTCGTTCGGGCAGGGGGCCTCTCTGGGGCCAACGTCCTGACTTTC. Translated, it gives CASSFVRAGGLSGANVLTF.

V and J are TRBV27 and TRBJ1-5; 10 nucleotides agree with TRBD1. This CDR3 spans 15 amino acids. The V gene's germline CDR1 is MNHEY and CDR2 SMNVEV (reference sequence). Trimming cost V 6 bases and J 4 bases; bases outside gene matches: 6. The CDR3 DNA sequence: TGTGCCAGCAGACCGGGACAGGGGTCGAATCAGCCCCAGCATTTT. As protein: CASRPGQGSNQPQHF.

In this sample, this clonotype turned up once. Lacking the conserved final phenylalanine or tryptophan, this CDR3 likely reflects a read error. This chain joins TRBV7-6 and TRBJ2-3; D is possibly TRBD1 (5 bases). With the DNA end fitting TRBJ1-5 better, the J assignment may be wrong. Germline values: CDR1 SGHVS, CDR2 FNYEAQ. CDR3 length: 15 residues. The CDR3 reads CASSSGLAGGRAQHL. For the CDR3, the DNA is TGTGCCAGCAGCTCGGGACTAGCGGGAGGGCGGGCGCAGCATCTT.

This clonotype was detected many times. V and J are TRBV10-2 and TRBJ2-1, with 9 bases that match TRBD2. CDR1 is WSHSY and CDR2 is SAAADI in the germline V gene. J gave up 3 bases and V 1 base, and 10 bases lay outside the gene matches. This CDR3 comprises 18 residues. Here the CDR3 DNA reads TGCGCCAGCAGTGAGTTTATGGCTAGCGGGGTACACTACAATGAGCAGTTCTTC. Its protein product is CASSEFMASGVHYNEQFF.

This clonotype was seen a few times. At one end, the junction sequence differs from germline, possibly due to a read error. The chain employs TRBV20-1 and TRBJ2-7; D is possibly TRBD1 or TRBD2 (8 bases each). Germline CDR1 is DFQATT and CDR2 is SNEGSKA (reference sequence). The CDR3 has 15 amino acids. This CDR3 reads CSAAGAGGNPYERYF. In DNA, the CDR3 is TGCAGTGCAGCGGGGGCAGGGGGCAACCCCTACGAGCGGTACTTC.

This clonotype was counted at least ten times. The chain joins TRBV29-1 to TRBJ1-2; unclear D gene. The CDR3 covers 12 residues. Germline V lookup: CDR1 SQVTM, CDR2 ANQGSEA. V gave up 2 bases and J gave up 5 bases, with 9 bases separating them. CDR3 region: CSVERSAYGYTF. The CDR3 coding sequence is TGCAGCGTTGAAAGATCTGCTTATGGCTACACCTTC.